These 7 T cell receptor beta chains originate from one sample sequenced in a study of T cell responses to AZD1222 COVID-19 vaccine (dated by TCRdb to about 2021). The sample's time point label is to be understood as: baseline before first vaccination. Library generation was performed with the immunoSEQ multiplex PCR assay. Drawn from immuneACCESS, this table holds only the in-frame rearrangements with V and J called that TCRdb kept. Clones are partly lost; checked studies trace under half to an unresolved V gene and leave the rest unexplained. The sample table shows about 100,000 clones, and 86% are seen once. 6.3% of the sample is in the top ten clones. The sequences come from peripheral blood, collected on day 0 of AZD1222 vaccination. Receptors originate from an adult in good health.

The chain recombines TRBV19 with TRBJ1-6; TRBD1 matches at 10 bases. CDR1 is LNHDA and CDR2 is SQIVND in the germline V gene (reference sequence). Trimming removed 5 bases from V and 10 bases from J; junction bases left unmatched: 8. The CDR3 contains 15 residues. Here the CDR3 reads CASSSLDRGESPLHF. The CDR3 nucleotides are TGTGCCAGTAGTTCGTTGGACAGGGGGGAGTCACCCCTCCACTTT.

The gene calls are TRBV5-4 and TRBJ2-1; 7 bases map to TRBD2. The CDR3 length is 15 residues. The junction had 1 base not matched to a gene; V was cut back by 0 bases and J by 1 base. Germline V gene lookup returns CDR1 SGHNT and CDR2 YYREEE (reference sequence). CDR3 in amino acids: CASSLGAGSYNEQFF. CDR3 in DNA: TGTGCCAGCAGCTTGGGAGCGGGATCCTACAATGAGCAGTTCTTC.

With regard to this clone: At one end the junction does not follow the germline gene, possibly because of a read error. The chain is built from TRBV7-7 and TRBJ2-5; D gene unclear. There are 14 residues in the CDR3. Germline V gene data show CDR1 as SSHAT and CDR2 as FNYEAQ (reference sequence). CDR3 DNA: TGTGCTAGCAGCTTATCTAGGATAACAGAGACCCAGTACTTC. It yields the protein CASSLSRITETQYF.

This rearrangement joins TRBV24-1 to TRBJ1-1; no clear D. Trimming pared 3 bases from V and 11 bases from J, leaving 12 bases between. The CDR3 is 12 amino acids. Germline CDR1 KGHDR, CDR2 SFDVKD. The CDR3 DNA is TGTGCCACCAGTGATCCCGGAGTGGGGGCTTTCTTT. Protein: CATSDPGVGAFF.

The chain employs TRBV18 and TRBJ1-1; maybe TRBD1 (5 bases). V was clipped by 3 bases and J by 0 bases, with 14 bases between them. The CDR3 has 16 amino acids. Germline V gene sequence: CDR1 KGHSH, CDR2 LQKENI. CDR3 in amino acids: CASSPMDNLMNTEAFF. CDR3 DNA: TGTGCCAGCTCACCGATGGACAACCTAATGAACACTGAAGCTTTCTTT.

The chain carries TRBV19 and TRBJ1-5; tentatively, D is TRBD1 (6 bases). Germline loops: CDR1 LNHDA, CDR2 SQIVND (reference sequence). The CDR3 runs 15 residues. V gave up 7 bases and J gave up 4 bases, with 17 bases separating them. CDR3 DNA sequence: TGTGCCAGTATCATGTCGGGGACACAGAATCAGCCCCAGCATTTT. Its protein product is CASIMSGTQNQPQHF.

J is TRBJ2-7 and V is TRBV9; TRBD1 or TRBD2 may be the D gene (5 bases each). CDR1 is SGDLS and CDR2 is YYNGEE in the germline V gene. Trimming cost V 3 bases and J 7 bases, with 14 bases left between them. This CDR3 has 13 residues. CDR3 DNA sequence: TGTGCCAGCAGCGCTCGGGACCCCGGAGAGCAGTACTTC. It translates to CASSARDPGEQYF.